The rows below give T cell receptor beta chains drawn from one sample of a study of a mutant IDH1 vaccine in newly diagnosed glioma. This table comes from immunoSEQ multiplex PCR, and its TCRdb copy is limited to in-frame clones, with some not included. Of around 31,000 clones in the sample, approximately 77% were seen once. What these receptors recognize is not known. This specimen consisted of PBMCs, obtained from a glioma patient whose treatment included an IDH1 peptide vaccine. The source of these receptors is a man aged 25-45 years with glioma. CDR3s include the opening cysteine and the closing phenylalanine or tryptophan. Each record gives: V gene, J gene, CDR3 protein.

>TRBV7-9|TRBJ2-7
CASSPGARVYEQYF
>TRBV5-1|TRBJ2-7
CASSLTGRFEQYF
>TRBV7-9|TRBJ2-7
CASSPQSSVGGLAEQYF
>TRBV6-5|TRBJ2-1
CASSYSTGGYNEQFF
>TRBV18|TRBJ2-7
CASSPTAGDYEQYF
>TRBV4-1|TRBJ2-7
CASSQGRGISYEQYF
>TRBV4-1|TRBJ2-1
CASSQPTSDEQFF
>TRBV6-5|TRBJ2-3
CASSYGGAGDTQYF
>TRBV29-1|TRBJ1-4
CSVGRVTGEILFF
>TRBV2|TRBJ1-5
CASSLDRVPSQPQHF
>TRBV4-1|TRBJ2-1
CASSQETSVSYEQFF
>TRBV19|TRBJ1-5
CASTPAPGYRNQPQHF
>TRBV19|TRBJ2-2
CASSIRPNSRGRDTGELFF
>TRBV6-1|TRBJ2-7
CASRTTGPSYEQYF
>TRBV29-1|TRBJ1-2
CSVEDLPVGTVGEGYTF
>TRBV15|TRBJ2-2
CATSRDQPGTGFGELFF
>TRBV6-4|TRBJ2-2
CASMVEGGSGELFF
>TRBV10-3|TRBJ2-1
CALARGSLAEQFF
>TRBV19|TRBJ1-1
CASSREGFNTEAFF
>TRBV19|TRBJ1-3
CASSGPHRSGNTIYF
>TRBV5-4|TRBJ1-1
CASSLRKAGDMNTEAFF
>TRBV7-9|TRBJ1-1
CASSLGYSYTEAFF
>TRBV4-1|TRBJ2-2
CASSQAWGTGELFF
>TRBV6-1|TRBJ2-5
CASRMTWGETQYF
>TRBV14|TRBJ2-7
CASSPPGLVFYEQYF
>TRBV6-6|TRBJ2-1
CASTSLGLAGGEQFF
>TRBV27|TRBJ1-5
CASSPDRASNQPQHF
>TRBV5-1|TRBJ2-1
CASSFRGVTYNEQFF
>TRBV5-4|TRBJ2-7
CASSPLRNSGRAYEQYF
>TRBV10-2|TRBJ2-5
CASRRGLAGEVTQYF
>TRBV20-1|TRBJ1-3
CSATLGNTIYF
>TRBV10-3|TRBJ1-1
CAISEPTPPVGTEAFF
>TRBV19|TRBJ1-2
CASSPEAPRHYGYTF
>TRBV9|TRBJ2-1
CASSVGVRKGGGEQFF
>TRBV5-1|TRBJ1-4
CASSLRGLVSATNEKLFF
>TRBV19|TRBJ2-1
CASSILLVVPLYNEQFF
>TRBV19|TRBJ1-5
CASSIVQGATQPQHF
>TRBV5-8|TRBJ2-5
CASSFQETQYF
>TRBV4-1|TRBJ2-1
CASSQIPSKRESSYNEQFF
>TRBV5-4|TRBJ1-1
CASSRGMNTEAFF
>TRBV7-9|TRBJ2-5
CASSGSGLAGGGTQYF
>TRBV7-8|TRBJ2-7
CASSLGTGGSYEQYF
>TRBV12-5|TRBJ1-1
CASGSRTDTEAFF
>TRBV10-3|TRBJ1-2
CAIRDRVNYGYTF
>TRBV5-1|TRBJ2-7
CASSLGDRTQYEQYF
>TRBV6-5|TRBJ1-3
CASRSNVESGNTIYF
>TRBV4-1|TRBJ1-1
CASSQDQPYTEAFF
>TRBV5-1|TRBJ1-2
CASSQDRVNGYTF
>TRBV4-2|TRBJ2-7
CASSPSDSDYEQYF
>TRBV9|TRBJ2-2
CASSLLAGVWDGELFF
>TRBV6-1|TRBJ1-2
CASSEAPTRGGYTF
>TRBV5-1|TRBJ2-2
CASSGTVYANTGELFF
>TRBV10-3|TRBJ1-5
CAISETLRGNNQPQHF
>TRBV7-8|TRBJ2-7
CASSFLEDLYEQYF
>TRBV11-2|TRBJ1-2
CASSSGGGYAVYGYTF
>TRBV6-1|TRBJ1-5
CASSERGSNQPQHF